The T cell receptor (beta chain) described here comes from a study of T cell responses to AZD1222 COVID-19 vaccine. This table comes from immunoSEQ multiplex PCR, and its TCRdb copy is limited to in-frame clones, with some not included. Of 150,000 or so clones listed, about nine tenths are singletons. CDR3 size: 12 residues. Germline V gives CDR1 SGHKS, CDR2 YYEKEE (reference sequence). V was shortened by 2 bases and J by 4 bases, with 6 bases between the two germline ends. Study conclusions and caveats: Across spike, vaccine-associated CD4 TCRs were found, dominant at 160-218 and 743-854.

Concerning this clone: Its cognate antigen is unknown.

Sequencing used peripheral blood, obtained 28 days after the second AZD1222 dose. The sequence derives from an adult who received the AZD1222 COVID-19 vaccine. V gene TRBV5-5 combines with J gene TRBJ1-2; D not resolved. CDR3 DNA sequence: TGTGCCAGCAGCTTCAGACCCTATGGCTACACCTTC. It translates to CASSFRPYGYTF.